Presented here are 14 T cell receptor beta chains from one specimen sequenced in a study of T cell changes during pregnancy in multiple sclerosis. Sequencing was performed with immunoSEQ multiplex PCR; in TCRdb, only in-frame clones are kept and a portion is missing. The data show around 31,000 clones, just over 90% seen once. The material sequenced was CD4+ T cells from peripheral blood mononuclear cells, taken in the first trimester of pregnancy. Receptors were obtained from a female donor with multiple sclerosis, enrolled in a pregnancy study.

The chain is built from TRBV6-1 and TRBJ2-7; D gene uncertain. There are 14 residues in the CDR3. The V end lost 4 bases, the J end lost 1 base, and 11 bases lay between the germline ends. Looked up from germline, CDR1 is MNHNS and CDR2 is SASEGT. CDR3 bases: TGTGCCAGCAGTGTAGTGGGCGCTTCCTACGAGCAGTACTTC. It is translated as CASSVVGASYEQYF.

The chain has TRBV5-1 and TRBJ2-3; 7 bases are shared with TRBD2. Germline V gives CDR1 SGHRS, CDR2 YFSETQ. With V trimmed by 2 bases and J by 2 bases, 5 bases remained unmatched. The CDR3 has 15 amino acids. CDR3 loop: CASSFAGEVTDTQYF. In nucleotides, the CDR3 is TGCGCCAGCAGCTTCGCGGGGGAGGTCACAGATACGCAGTATTTT. The full variable domain, completed using reference TRBV5-1 and TRBJ2-3, is KAGVTQTPRYLIKTRGQQVTLSCSPISGHRSVSWYQQTPGQGLQFLFEYFSETQRNKGNFPGRFSGRQFSNSRSEMNVSTLELGDSALYLCASSFAGEVTDTQYFGPGTRLTVL.

The genes are TRBV6-1 and TRBJ2-2; 9 positions match TRBD1. The V gene end was trimmed by 8 bases and the J gene end by 4 bases; junction bases not matched to a gene: 5. CDR3 size: 14 residues. The germline CDR1 and CDR2 sequences are MNHNS and SASEGT. The CDR3 DNA reads as TGTGCCAGCCATATGACAGGGGGCACCGGGGAGCTGTTTTTT. Protein: CASHMTGGTGELFF.

In this sample, this clone turned up a few times. The rearrangement links TRBV7-2 to TRBJ2-1, with D possibly being TRBD2 (5 bases). Deletions cut 4 bases from V and 0 bases from J, with 16 bases between. Germline V gene sequence: CDR1 SGHTA, CDR2 FQGNSA. The CDR3 length is 17 residues. CDR3 protein: CASSSIALASSYNEQFF. CDR3 in DNA: TGTGCCAGCAGCTCCATTGCGCTAGCCAGCTCCTACAATGAGCAGTTCTTC.

J is TRBJ1-4 and V is TRBV5-1, with TRBD1 matching 7 bases. The CDR3 covers 14 residues. The V gene end was trimmed by 6 bases and the J gene end by 2 bases; junction bases not matched to a gene: 4. Germline V gene data show CDR1 as SGHRS and CDR2 as YFSETQ. The CDR3 DNA follows: TGCGCCAGCAACAGGGGAGGCACTAATGAAAAACTGTTTTTT. It specifies CASNRGGTNEKLFF.

The chain carries TRBV6-1 and TRBJ2-1; D might be TRBD1 (6 bases). The CDR3 extends over 15 amino acids. The germline V gene encodes CDR1 MNHNS and CDR2 SASEGT. The V end lost 6 bases, the J end lost 5 bases, and 17 bases lay between the germline ends. The CDR3: CASSTTGTFHNEQFF. The CDR3 bases are TGTGCCAGCAGCACGACAGGTACCTTCCACAATGAGCAGTTCTTC.

The gene calls are TRBV7-9 and TRBJ1-5; D gene unclear. The CDR3 loop spans 14 amino acids. CDR1 is SEHNR and CDR2 is FQNEAQ in the germline V gene (reference sequence). The V gene lost 3 bases and the J gene lost 4 bases, with 10 bases spanning the gap. DNA of the CDR3: TGTGCCAGCAGCTTTCAGACCGGGAATCAGCCCCAGCATTTT. Encoded protein: CASSFQTGNQPQHF.

This clone occurred once. This chain uses TRBV6-5 with TRBJ2-7; 7 bases map to TRBD1. This CDR3 spans 14 amino acids. The V gene's germline CDR1 is MNHEY and CDR2 SVGAGI. With V trimmed by 6 bases and J by 3 bases, 8 bases remained unmatched. The CDR3 coding sequence is TGTGCCAGCAGAAAGACAGGGCAGGGCTACGAGCAGTACTTC. This gives the protein CASRKTGQGYEQYF.

The rearrangement uses TRBV11-1 and TRBJ2-5; 7 nucleotides match TRBD2. The CDR3 extends over 13 amino acids. V lost 5 bases and J lost 7; bases outside the gene matches: 7. Germline loops: CDR1 SGHAT, CDR2 FQDESV (reference sequence). DNA of the CDR3: TGTGCCAGCAGCCGACTAGGCGGGGGGACCCAGTACTTC. Translation gives CASSRLGGGTQYF.

This chain links TRBV6-1 with TRBJ1-5; 8 bases match TRBD1. This CDR3 contains 14 residues. V lost 5 bases, J lost 6 bases, and 6 bases stayed unmatched. Germline-derived CDR1 and CDR2 are MNHNS and SASEGT. The CDR3 protein is CASSSTGGGQPQHF. In nucleotides, the CDR3 is TGTGCCAGCAGTTCAACAGGGGGGGGTCAGCCCCAGCATTTT.

The V and J genes are TRBV4-1 and TRBJ1-1; 10 nucleotides line up with TRBD1. This CDR3 spans 16 amino acids. Germline CDR1 MGHRA, CDR2 YSYEKL. V was pared by 4 bases and J by 4 bases, with 9 bases of the junction left unmatched. Here the CDR3 DNA reads TGCGCCAGCAGCCGAGATTCGACAGGGGGCTTCACTGAAGCTTTCTTT. The encoded protein is CASSRDSTGGFTEAFF.

The gene calls are TRBV10-1 and TRBJ2-1; 7 nucleotides match TRBD2. CDR3 length equals 15 residues. From germline, CDR1 is WNHNN and CDR2 SYGVQD (reference sequence). J gave up 2 bases and V 5 bases, and 6 bases lay outside the gene matches. This CDR3 is CASSSMAGAYNEQFF. DNA of the CDR3: TGCGCCAGCAGTAGTATGGCGGGGGCCTACAATGAGCAGTTCTTC.

V gene TRBV10-3 combines with J gene TRBJ2-7; perhaps TRBD1 as D (5 bases). CDR3 size: 13 residues. Germline assignment: CDR1 ENHRY and CDR2 SYGVKD. V lost 4 bases and J 5 bases, leaving 12 bases between the germline ends. The CDR3 nucleotides are TGTGCCATCAGTGTGCAGGGTGGCAACGAGCAGTACTTC. It encodes CAISVQGGNEQYF.

The J gene is TRBJ1-2, the V gene TRBV7-2; D not resolved. CDR1 SGHTA and CDR2 FQGNSA come from the germline V gene. Deletions cut 2 bases from V and 4 bases from J, with 14 bases between. This CDR3 has 15 amino acids. The CDR3 protein is CASSLLVRAGYGYTF. CDR3 sequence (DNA): TGTGCCAGCAGCTTACTGGTGCGAGCCGGCTATGGCTACACCTTC. Variable domain in full (rest from reference TRBV7-2 and TRBJ1-2): GAGVSQSPSNKVTEKGKDVELRCDPISGHTALYWYRQSLGQGLEFLIYFQGNSAPDKSGLPSDRFSAERTGGSVSTLTIQRTQQEDSAVYLCASSLLVRAGYGYTFGSGTRLTVV.